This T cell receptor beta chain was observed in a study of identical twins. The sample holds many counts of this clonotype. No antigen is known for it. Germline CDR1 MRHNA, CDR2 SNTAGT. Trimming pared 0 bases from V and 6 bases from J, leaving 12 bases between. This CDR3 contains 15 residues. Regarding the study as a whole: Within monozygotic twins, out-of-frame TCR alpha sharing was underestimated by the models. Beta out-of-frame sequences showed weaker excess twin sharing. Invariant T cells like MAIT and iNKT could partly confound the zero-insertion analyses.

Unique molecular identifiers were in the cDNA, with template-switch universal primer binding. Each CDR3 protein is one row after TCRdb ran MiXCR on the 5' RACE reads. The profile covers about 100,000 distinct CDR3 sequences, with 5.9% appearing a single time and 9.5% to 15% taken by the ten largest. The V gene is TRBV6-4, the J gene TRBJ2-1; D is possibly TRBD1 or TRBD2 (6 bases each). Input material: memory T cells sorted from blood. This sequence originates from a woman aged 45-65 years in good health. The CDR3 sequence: CASSDSSRGVNEQFF. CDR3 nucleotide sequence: TGTGCCAGCAGTGACTCGAGTAGGGGGGTCAATGAGCAGTTCTTC.